The following is a T cell receptor beta chain sequence with its context. This record belongs to a study of CD8+ T cells in alopecia areata. Germline V gene lookup returns CDR1 MNHEY and CDR2 SVGAGI. V lost 6 bases and J lost 10, with 16 bases in between. The CDR3 is 14 residues long. Sequencing used cDNA as its template, made by extracting RNA and reverse transcribing it. Profiled with immunoSEQ multiplex PCR; TCRdb holds only in-frame clones, not every one. The table records 150,000 to 200,000 clones, 59% of them present only once. The clonotype was recovered from a human donor with alopecia areata. The rearrangement uses TRBV6-5 and TRBJ1-6; maybe TRBD1 (6 bases). The sample in question was CD4+ T cells sorted from blood, obtained at week 0. CDR3 coding DNA: TGTGCCAGCAGGTCATCCCAGGGGAACTCACCCCTCCACTTT. Its protein product is CASRSSQGNSPLHF.